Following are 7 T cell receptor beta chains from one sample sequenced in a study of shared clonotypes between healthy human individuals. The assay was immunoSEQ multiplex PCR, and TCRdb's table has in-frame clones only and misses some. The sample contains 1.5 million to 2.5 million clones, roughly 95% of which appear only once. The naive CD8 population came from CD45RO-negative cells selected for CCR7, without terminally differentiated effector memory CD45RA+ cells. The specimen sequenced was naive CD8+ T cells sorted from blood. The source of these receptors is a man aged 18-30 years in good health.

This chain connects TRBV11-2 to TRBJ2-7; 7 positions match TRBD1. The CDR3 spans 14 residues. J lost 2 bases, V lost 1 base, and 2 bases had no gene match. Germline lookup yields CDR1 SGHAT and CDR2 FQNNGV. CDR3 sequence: CASSLGGQPYEQYF. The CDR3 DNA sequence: TGTGCCAGCAGCTTAGGGGGACAGCCCTACGAGCAGTACTTC.

Here the CDR3 DNA reads TGTGCCAGCAGTCACGGGACTACCTACAATGAGCAGTTCTTC. Its protein product is CASSHGTTYNEQFF. The rearrangement links TRBV27 to TRBJ2-1, with 7 bases identical to TRBD2. J was trimmed by 2 bases and V by 5 bases; bases with no gene match: 3. The CDR3 contains 14 residues. CDR1 is MNHEY and CDR2 is SMNVEV in the germline V gene (reference sequence).

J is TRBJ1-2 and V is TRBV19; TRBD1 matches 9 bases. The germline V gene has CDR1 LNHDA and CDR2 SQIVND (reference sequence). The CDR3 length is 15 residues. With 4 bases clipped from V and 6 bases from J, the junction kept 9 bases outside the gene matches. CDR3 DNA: TGTGCCAGTAGTAGAGTGGGGGACAGGGTCCATGGCTACACCTTC. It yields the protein CASSRVGDRVHGYTF.

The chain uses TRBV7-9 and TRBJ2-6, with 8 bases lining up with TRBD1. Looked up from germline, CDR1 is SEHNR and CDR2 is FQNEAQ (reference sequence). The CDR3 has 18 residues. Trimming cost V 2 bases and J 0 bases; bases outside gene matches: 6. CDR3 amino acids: CASSLLDRASSGANVLTF. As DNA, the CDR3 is TGTGCCAGCAGCTTATTGGACAGGGCAAGCTCTGGGGCCAACGTCCTGACTTTC. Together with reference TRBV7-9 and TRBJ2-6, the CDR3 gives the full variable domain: DTGVSQNPRHKITKRGQNVTFRCDPISEHNRLYWYRQTLGQGPEFLTYFQNEAQLEKSRLLSDRFSAERPKGSFSTLEIQRTEQGDSAMYLCASSLLDRASSGANVLTFGAGSRLTVL.

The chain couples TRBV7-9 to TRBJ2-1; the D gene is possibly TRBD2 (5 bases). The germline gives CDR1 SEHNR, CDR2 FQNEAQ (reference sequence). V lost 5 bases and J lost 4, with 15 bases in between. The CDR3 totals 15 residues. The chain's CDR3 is CASSPQGLRYNEQFF. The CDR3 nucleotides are TGTGCCAGCAGCCCCCAAGGACTGAGATACAATGAGCAGTTCTTC.

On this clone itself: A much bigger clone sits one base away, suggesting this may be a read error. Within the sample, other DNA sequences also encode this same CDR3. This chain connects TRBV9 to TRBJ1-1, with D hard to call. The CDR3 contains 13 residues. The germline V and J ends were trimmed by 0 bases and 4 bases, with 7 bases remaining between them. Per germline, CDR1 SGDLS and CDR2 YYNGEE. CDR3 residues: CASSVGAGTEAFF. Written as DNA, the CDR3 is TGTGCCAGCAGCGTAGGCGCGGGCACTGAAGCTTTCTTT.

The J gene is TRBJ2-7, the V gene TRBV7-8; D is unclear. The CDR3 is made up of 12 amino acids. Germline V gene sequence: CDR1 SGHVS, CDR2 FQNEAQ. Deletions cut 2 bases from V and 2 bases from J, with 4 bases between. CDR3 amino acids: CASSLSAYEQYF. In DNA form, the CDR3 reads TGTGCCAGCAGCTTAAGTGCCTACGAGCAGTACTTC.